A single sample is the source of the 19 T cell receptor beta chains below, sequenced in a study of lymphopenia after photon versus proton radiotherapy. Clones were read by immunoSEQ multiplex PCR, and TCRdb kept only the in-frame ones, dropping some. The table records about 8,300 clones, just over 85% of them present only once. Sequences were derived from peripheral blood, sampled from a patient treated with photon-based radiotherapy. These TCRs come from an elderly man with cholangiocarcinoma.

The table lists this clone with a count of one. The rearrangement uses TRBV5-1 and TRBJ2-2, with 8 nucleotides matching TRBD1. Looked up from germline, CDR1 is SGHRS and CDR2 is YFSETQ. V lost 5 bases and J lost 7; bases outside the gene matches: 10. The CDR3 is 15 amino acids. CDR3 region: CASSQDRALIGELFF. Here the CDR3 DNA reads TGCGCCAGCAGTCAGGACAGGGCCCTCATCGGGGAGCTGTTTTTT. Full variable domain (rest looked up from reference TRBV5-1 and TRBJ2-2): KAGVTQTPRYLIKTRGQQVTLSCSPISGHRSVSWYQQTPGQGLQFLFEYFSETQRNKGNFPGRFSGRQFSNSRSEMNVSTLELGDSALYLCASSQDRALIGELFFGEGSRLTVL.

V usage is TRBV5-1 and J usage is TRBJ1-6; no clear D. V was trimmed by 1 base and J by 5 bases, leaving 10 bases between them. Germline CDR1 SGHRS, CDR2 YFSETQ. The CDR3 spans 15 residues. The CDR3 DNA is TGCGCCAGCAGCTTGCCTGGACCCAATAATTCACCCCTCCACTTT. It codes for CASSLPGPNNSPLHF.

This clone has only one observation. The chain recombines TRBV18 with TRBJ1-1; tentatively, D is TRBD1 (6 bases). Per the germline V gene, CDR1 is KGHSH and CDR2 is LQKENI. This CDR3 is 15 amino acids long. V was cut by 0 bases and J by 3 bases, with 11 bases left in between. CDR3 sequence (DNA): TGTGCCAGCTCACCACCCCCAGGGGCGGACACTGAAGCTTTCTTT. This sequence encodes CASSPPPGADTEAFF.

The chain has TRBV7-7 and TRBJ2-2, with unresolved D. V dropped 6 bases and J dropped 3 bases, with 8 bases sitting between them. The CDR3 consists of 13 residues. Germline CDR1 SSHAT, CDR2 FNYEAQ (reference sequence). DNA for the CDR3: TGTGCCAGCAGGGCCCAGTACACCGGGGAGCTGTTTTTT. This gives the protein CASRAQYTGELFF.

The rearrangement joins TRBV5-1 to TRBJ1-2; 8 bases align to TRBD1. From germline, CDR1 is SGHRS and CDR2 YFSETQ. The V gene end was trimmed by 3 bases and the J gene end by 7 bases; junction bases not matched to a gene: 8. The CDR3 extends over 14 amino acids. DNA for the CDR3: TGCGCCAGCAGCTGGGATCAGGGGGCTTCTGGCTACACCTTC. Encoded protein: CASSWDQGASGYTF.

This clone was observed a single time. The chain joins TRBV6-5 to TRBJ1-6, with 9 positions matching TRBD1. Germline assignment: CDR1 MNHEY and CDR2 SVGAGI. The V and J ends lost 7 bases and 9 bases, in that order; junction bases with no gene match: 7. This CDR3 comprises 14 residues. CDR3 residues: CASMGQGRSSPLHF. CDR3 nucleotides: TGTGCCAGCATGGGACAGGGAAGAAGTTCACCCCTCCACTTT.

J is TRBJ1-1 and V is TRBV18; D gene ambiguous. This CDR3 has 15 residues. Per the germline V gene, CDR1 is KGHSH and CDR2 is LQKENI. Trimming stripped 2 bases from V and 0 bases from J, with 10 bases between. The CDR3 DNA sequence: TGTGCCAGCTCACCAGGAAGGCCGATGAACACTGAAGCTTTCTTT. Translation gives CASSPGRPMNTEAFF.

The V gene is TRBV6-5, the J gene TRBJ1-4, with TRBD1 matching over 7 bases. CDR1 and CDR2 from the germline V gene are MNHEY and SVGAGI. The V segment lost 5 bases and the J segment 5 bases; nucleotides outside the gene matches: 5. This CDR3 has 14 residues. CDR3 sequence: CASSKGQRNEKLFF. In DNA, the CDR3 is TGTGCCAGCAGTAAGGGACAGAGAAATGAAAAACTGTTTTTT.

V usage is TRBV7-6 and J usage is TRBJ2-3; 11 bases fit TRBD1. The length of the CDR3 is 16 residues. The ends lost 0 bases at V and 4 bases at J; junction bases unmatched: 3. The germline gives CDR1 SGHVS, CDR2 FNYEAQ. The CDR3 nucleotides are TGTGCCAGCAGCTTAGCTGCGGGACAGGGGGCAGATACGCAGTATTTT. Its protein is CASSLAAGQGADTQYF.

The rearrangement joins TRBV6-5 to TRBJ2-6; D is unresolved. Germline-derived CDR1 and CDR2 are MNHEY and SVGAGI. The CDR3 length is 13 residues. V was cut by 8 bases and J by 4 bases, with 9 bases left in between. CDR3 bases: TGTGCCAGCCAAGACCTCGGGGCCAACGTCCTGACTTTC. Translating gives CASQDLGANVLTF.

The chain links TRBV7-3 to TRBJ2-1; 7 bases are shared with TRBD1. The germline CDR1 and CDR2 sequences are SGHTA and FQGTGA. J lost 0 bases, V lost 5 bases, and 10 bases had no gene match. The CDR3 extends over 17 amino acids. The chain's CDR3 is CASSPSTGFVSYNEQFF. The DNA of the CDR3 is TGTGCCAGCAGCCCCTCGACAGGGTTCGTCTCCTACAATGAGCAGTTCTTC.

The chain joins TRBV4-2 to TRBJ2-7; D may be TRBD1 (8 bases). This CDR3 is built from 15 residues. The germline V and J ends were trimmed by 3 bases and 7 bases, with 19 bases remaining between them. CDR1 and CDR2 from the germline V gene are LGHNA and YNFKEQ. Here the CDR3 reads CASSQGGQGAREQYF. The CDR3 DNA is TGTGCCAGCAGCCAGGGGGGGCAGGGGGCAAGGGAGCAGTACTTC.

The genes are TRBV5-1 and TRBJ1-2, with a tentative D call TRBD1 (5 bases). Trimming took off 2 bases at V and 1 base at J, with 15 bases between the two ends. CDR1 and CDR2 (germline): SGHRS, YFSETQ. The CDR3 loop spans 16 amino acids. Here the CDR3 reads CASSFEETEDNYGYTF. DNA of the CDR3: TGCGCCAGCAGCTTCGAAGAGACAGAGGATAACTATGGCTACACCTTC. Supplemented by reference TRBV5-1 and TRBJ1-2, the full variable domain reads KAGVTQTPRYLIKTRGQQVTLSCSPISGHRSVSWYQQTPGQGLQFLFEYFSETQRNKGNFPGRFSGRQFSNSRSEMNVSTLELGDSALYLCASSFEETEDNYGYTFGSGTRLTVV.

DNA of the CDR3: TGTGCCAGCAGCTCCATTGGGAGGGGGGCTGGGGAAAAACTGTTTTTT. Amino acid sequence: CASSSIGRGAGEKLFF. J is TRBJ1-4 and V is TRBV28; TRBD1 might be the D (6 bases). The V gene's germline CDR1 is MDHEN and CDR2 SYDVKM. The CDR3 covers 16 residues. V was clipped by 6 bases and J by 8 bases, with 22 bases between them. Complete variable domain (other parts from reference TRBV28 and TRBJ1-4): DVKVTQSSRYLVKRTGEKVFLECVQDMDHENMFWYRQDPGLGLRLIYFSYDVKMKEKGDIPEGYSVSREKKERFSLILESASTNQTSMYLCASSSIGRGAGEKLFFGSGTQLSVL.

The rearrangement joins TRBV28 to TRBJ1-3; D not certain. The germline V gene encodes CDR1 MDHEN and CDR2 SYDVKM. Trimming shortened V by 4 bases and J by 0 bases, and 7 bases separated the two germline ends. This CDR3 is built from 14 residues. Here the CDR3 DNA reads TGTGCCAGCAGTTACCGCAGCTCTGGAAACACCATATATTTT. It translates to CASSYRSSGNTIYF.

This chain joins TRBV6-4 and TRBJ2-2; D is tentatively TRBD1 or TRBD2 (5 bases each). The CDR3 sequence is 13 residues long. The germline V gene encodes CDR1 MRHNA and CDR2 SNTAGT. Trimming stripped 0 bases from V and 7 bases from J, with 6 bases between. This chain's CDR3 is CASSDSRGGELFF. CDR3 nucleotide sequence: TGTGCCAGCAGTGACTCGAGGGGCGGGGAGCTGTTTTTT.

This clone was seen a few times. The V call is TRBV14, the J call TRBJ1-2; TRBD1 matches 7 bases. The V gene's germline CDR1 is SGHDN and CDR2 FVKESK. This CDR3 is built from 15 residues. The junction had 7 bases not matched to a gene; V was cut back by 4 bases and J by 2 bases. The CDR3: CASSLRQGWNYGYTF. DNA for the CDR3: TGTGCCAGCAGCCTCCGACAGGGTTGGAACTATGGCTACACCTTC.

V usage is TRBV5-5 and J usage is TRBJ1-2; D might be TRBD1 (5 bases). The CDR3 length is 13 residues. V dropped 0 bases and J dropped 10 bases, with 13 bases sitting between them. Germline CDR1 reads SGHKS; CDR2 reads YYEKEE (reference sequence). Written as DNA, the CDR3 is TGTGCCAGCAGCTTGGGCGGGACTGGGGACTACACCTTC. Encoded protein: CASSLGGTGDYTF.

CDR3 bases: TGTGCCAGCAGACCACAGGGGACGGGAGGCTACACCTTC. It yields the protein CASRPQGTGGYTF. J is TRBJ1-2 and V is TRBV2, with 7 bases fitting TRBD1. This CDR3 has 13 residues. Germline V gene lookup returns CDR1 SNHLY and CDR2 FYNNEI. Germline trimming cut 6 bases from V and 8 bases from J; bases unmatched to any gene: 9.